This T cell receptor (beta chain) was captured in a study of shared clonotypes between healthy human individuals. The method was immunoSEQ multiplex PCR; TCRdb's version includes in-frame clones alone and lacks a portion of them. The profile shows fewer than 700,000 clones, approximately 96% of them singletons. Cells designated naive CD8 were CD45RO-negative and were positively selected for CCR7, with terminally differentiated effector memory CD45RA+ cells excluded. This clone was seen a single time. Relative to the germline gene, one junction end is altered; a read error may explain this. The CDR3 runs 11 residues. Germline CDR1 is MDHEN and CDR2 is SYDVKM.

The source of this sequence is a woman aged 25 to 39 in good health. The V gene is TRBV28, the J gene TRBJ1-2, with D unresolved. The sequenced sample was naive CD8+ T cells sorted from blood. CDR3 coding DNA: TGTGCCAGCAGTACAAAGAGAACGAACAACTTC. Its protein product is CASSTKRTNNF.